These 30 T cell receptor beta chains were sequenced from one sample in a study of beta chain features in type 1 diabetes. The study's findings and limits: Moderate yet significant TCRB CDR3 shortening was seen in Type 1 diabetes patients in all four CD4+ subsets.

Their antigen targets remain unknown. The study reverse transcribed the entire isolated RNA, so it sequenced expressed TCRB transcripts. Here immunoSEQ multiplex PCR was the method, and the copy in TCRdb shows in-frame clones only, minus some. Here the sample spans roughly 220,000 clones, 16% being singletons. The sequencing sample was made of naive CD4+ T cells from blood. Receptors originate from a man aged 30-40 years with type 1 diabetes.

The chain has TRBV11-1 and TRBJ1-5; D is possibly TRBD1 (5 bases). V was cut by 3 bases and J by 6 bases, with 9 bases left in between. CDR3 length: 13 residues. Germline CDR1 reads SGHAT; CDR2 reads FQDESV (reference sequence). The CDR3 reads CASSFRAGQPQHF. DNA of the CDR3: TGTGCCAGCAGCTTCAGGGCCGGTCAGCCCCAGCATTTT.

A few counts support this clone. The CDR3 protein is CASSSSEWGRSTDTQYF. The CDR3 DNA is TGTGCCAGCAGCTCCTCTGAATGGGGCAGGAGCACAGATACGCAGTATTTT. The chain uses TRBV9 and TRBJ2-3; a possible D gene is TRBD1 (5 bases). CDR3 length: 17 residues. V lost 4 bases and J lost 0, with 18 bases in between. Germline V lookup: CDR1 SGDLS, CDR2 YYNGEE.

CDR3 DNA sequence: TGTGCCAGCTCACCGGAGAGCGGCTACAATGAGCAGTTCTTC. The encoded protein is CASSPESGYNEQFF. V gene TRBV18 combines with J gene TRBJ2-1; tentative D call: TRBD2 (5 bases). This CDR3 contains 14 residues. The ends were cut back, 3 bases at V and 3 bases at J, with 9 bases in the middle. CDR1 KGHSH and CDR2 LQKENI come from the germline V gene.

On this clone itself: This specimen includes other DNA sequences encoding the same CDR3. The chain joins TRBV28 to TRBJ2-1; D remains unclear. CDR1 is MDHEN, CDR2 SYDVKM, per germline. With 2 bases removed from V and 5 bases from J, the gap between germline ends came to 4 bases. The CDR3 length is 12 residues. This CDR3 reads CASSLLHNEQFF. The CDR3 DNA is TGTGCCAGCAGTTTACTTCACAATGAGCAGTTCTTC.

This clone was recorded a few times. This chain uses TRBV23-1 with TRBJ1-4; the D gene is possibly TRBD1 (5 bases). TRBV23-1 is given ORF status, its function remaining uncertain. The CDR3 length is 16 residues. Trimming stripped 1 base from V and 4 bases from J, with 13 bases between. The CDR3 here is CASSQWRQHLNEKLFF. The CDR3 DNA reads TGCGCCAGCAGTCAATGGAGACAGCACCTTAATGAAAAACTGTTTTTT.

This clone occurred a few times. The CDR3 DNA reads TGTGCCAGCAGCTTAGCCGGGACAGATTACGAGCAGTACTTC. As protein: CASSLAGTDYEQYF. The rearrangement links TRBV7-2 to TRBJ2-7, with 7 bases aligning to TRBD1. Germline V CDR1 and CDR2: SGHTA, FQGNSA. This CDR3 has 14 amino acids. V shed 0 bases, J shed 4 bases, and the junction held 3 bases outside the gene matches.

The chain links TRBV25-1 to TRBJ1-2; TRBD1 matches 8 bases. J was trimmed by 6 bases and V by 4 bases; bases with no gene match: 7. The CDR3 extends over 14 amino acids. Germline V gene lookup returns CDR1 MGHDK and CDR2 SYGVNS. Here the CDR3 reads CASSGPRGRDGYTF. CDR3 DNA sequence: TGTGCCAGCAGTGGGCCCAGGGGGCGGGATGGCTACACCTTC.

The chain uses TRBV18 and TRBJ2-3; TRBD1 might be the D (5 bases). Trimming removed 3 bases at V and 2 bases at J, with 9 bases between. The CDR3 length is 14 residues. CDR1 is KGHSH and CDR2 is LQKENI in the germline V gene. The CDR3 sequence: CASSPKTVTDTQYF. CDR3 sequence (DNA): TGTGCCAGCTCACCTAAGACAGTCACAGATACGCAGTATTTT.

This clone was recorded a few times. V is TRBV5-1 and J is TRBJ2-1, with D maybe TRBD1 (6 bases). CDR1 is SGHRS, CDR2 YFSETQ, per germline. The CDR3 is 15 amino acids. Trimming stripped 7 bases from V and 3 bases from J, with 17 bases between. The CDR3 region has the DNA TGCGCCAGCGCATCGAACAGGGCTAACTACAATGAGCAGTTCTTC. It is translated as CASASNRANYNEQFF.

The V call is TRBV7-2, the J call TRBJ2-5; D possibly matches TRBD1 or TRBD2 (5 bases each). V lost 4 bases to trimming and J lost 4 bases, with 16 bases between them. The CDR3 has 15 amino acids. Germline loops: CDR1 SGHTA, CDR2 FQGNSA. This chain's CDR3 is CASSYQGTLRETQYF. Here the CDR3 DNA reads TGTGCCAGCAGCTACCAAGGGACCCTTAGAGAGACCCAGTACTTC.

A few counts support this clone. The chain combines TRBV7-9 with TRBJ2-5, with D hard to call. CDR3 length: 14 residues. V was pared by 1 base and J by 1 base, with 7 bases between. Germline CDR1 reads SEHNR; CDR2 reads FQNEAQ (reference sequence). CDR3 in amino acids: CASSLVSSQETQYF. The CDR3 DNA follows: TGTGCCAGCAGCTTAGTGAGCAGCCAAGAGACCCAGTACTTC. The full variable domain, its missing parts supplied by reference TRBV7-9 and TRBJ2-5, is DTGVSQNPRHKITKRGQNVTFRCDPISEHNRLYWYRQTLGQGPEFLTYFQNEAQLEKSRLLSDRFSAERPKGSFSTLEIQRTEQGDSAMYLCASSLVSSQETQYFGPGTRLLVL.

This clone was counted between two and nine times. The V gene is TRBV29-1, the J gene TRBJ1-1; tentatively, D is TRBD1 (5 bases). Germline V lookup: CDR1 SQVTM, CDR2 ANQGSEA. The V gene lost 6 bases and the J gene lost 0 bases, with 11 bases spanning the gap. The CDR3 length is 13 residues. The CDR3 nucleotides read TGCAGCGTGAGGGGTAAAATGAACACTGAAGCTTTCTTT. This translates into CSVRGKMNTEAFF.

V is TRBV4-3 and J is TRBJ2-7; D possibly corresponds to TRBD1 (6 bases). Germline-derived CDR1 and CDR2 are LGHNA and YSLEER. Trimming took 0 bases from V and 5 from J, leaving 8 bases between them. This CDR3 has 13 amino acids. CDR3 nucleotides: TGCGCCAGCAGCCAAGAAAGGGGGAACGAGCAGTACTTC. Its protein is CASSQERGNEQYF.

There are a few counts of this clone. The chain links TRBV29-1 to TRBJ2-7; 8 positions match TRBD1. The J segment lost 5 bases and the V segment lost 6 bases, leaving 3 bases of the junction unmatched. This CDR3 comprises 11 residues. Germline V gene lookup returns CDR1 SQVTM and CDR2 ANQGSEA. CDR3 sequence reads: CSVRGLDEQYF. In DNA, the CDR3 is TGCAGCGTCAGGGGGCTGGACGAGCAGTACTTC.

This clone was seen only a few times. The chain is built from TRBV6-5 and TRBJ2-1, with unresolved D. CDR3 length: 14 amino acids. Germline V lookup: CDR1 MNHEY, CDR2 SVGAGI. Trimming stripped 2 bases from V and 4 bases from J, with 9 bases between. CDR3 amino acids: CASSYGYGYNEQFF. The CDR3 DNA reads TGTGCCAGCAGTTACGGGTACGGATACAATGAGCAGTTCTTC.

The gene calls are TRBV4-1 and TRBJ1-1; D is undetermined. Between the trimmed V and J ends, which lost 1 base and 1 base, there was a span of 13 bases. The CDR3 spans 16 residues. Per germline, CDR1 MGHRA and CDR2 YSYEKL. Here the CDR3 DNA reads TGCGCCAGCAGCCAAGTGCGCGGGGAGCAGAACACTGAAGCTTTCTTT. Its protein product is CASSQVRGEQNTEAFF.

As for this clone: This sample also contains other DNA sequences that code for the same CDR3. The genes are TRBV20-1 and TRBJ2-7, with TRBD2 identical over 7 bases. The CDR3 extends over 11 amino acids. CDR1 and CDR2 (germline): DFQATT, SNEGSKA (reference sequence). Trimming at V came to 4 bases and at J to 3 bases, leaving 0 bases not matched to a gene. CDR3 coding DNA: TGCAGTGCTAAGCGGGGCTACGAGCAGTACTTC. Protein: CSAKRGYEQYF.

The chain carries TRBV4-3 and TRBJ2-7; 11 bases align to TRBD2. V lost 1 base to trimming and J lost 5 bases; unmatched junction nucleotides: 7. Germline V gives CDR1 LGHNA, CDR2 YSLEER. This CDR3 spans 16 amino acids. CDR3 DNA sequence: TGCGCCAGCAGCCAAGGAAATAGCGGGAGGGTCCACGAGCAGTACTTC. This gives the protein CASSQGNSGRVHEQYF.

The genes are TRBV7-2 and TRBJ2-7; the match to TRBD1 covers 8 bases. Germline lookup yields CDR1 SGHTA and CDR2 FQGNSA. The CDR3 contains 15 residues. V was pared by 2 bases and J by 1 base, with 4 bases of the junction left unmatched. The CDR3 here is CASSLMGQVSYEQYF. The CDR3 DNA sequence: TGTGCCAGCAGCTTAATGGGACAGGTATCCTACGAGCAGTACTTC.

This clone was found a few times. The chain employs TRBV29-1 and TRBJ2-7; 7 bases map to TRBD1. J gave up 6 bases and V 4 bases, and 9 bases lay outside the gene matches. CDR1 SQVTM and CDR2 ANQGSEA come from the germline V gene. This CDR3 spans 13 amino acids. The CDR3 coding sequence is TGCAGCGTTGGAAACAGGGGAAAGAGCGAGCAGTACTTC. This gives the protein CSVGNRGKSEQYF.

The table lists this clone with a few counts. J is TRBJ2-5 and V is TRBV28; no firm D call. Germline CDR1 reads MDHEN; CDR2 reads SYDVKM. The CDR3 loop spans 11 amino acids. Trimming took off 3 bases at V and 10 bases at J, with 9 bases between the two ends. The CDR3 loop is CASSLYGDQYF. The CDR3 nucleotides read TGTGCCAGCAGTTTGTATGGGGACCAGTACTTC.

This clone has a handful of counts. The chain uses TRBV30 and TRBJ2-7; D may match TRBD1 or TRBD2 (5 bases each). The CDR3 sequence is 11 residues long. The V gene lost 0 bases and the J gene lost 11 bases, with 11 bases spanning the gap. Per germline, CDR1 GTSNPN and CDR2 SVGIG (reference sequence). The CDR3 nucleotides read TGTGCCTGGAGTGTTTGGGACGCCGAGTACTTC. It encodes CAWSVWDAEYF.

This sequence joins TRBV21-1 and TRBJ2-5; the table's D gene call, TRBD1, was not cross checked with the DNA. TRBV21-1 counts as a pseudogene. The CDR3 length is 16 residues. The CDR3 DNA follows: TGTGCCAGCAGCAAACGGGGGGACAGGGGGCACGAGACCCAGTACTTC. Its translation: CASSKRGDRGHETQYF.

CDR3 in DNA: TGTGCCTGGAGTATAAAGTCAGGGGATACGCAGTATTTT. Protein product: CAWSIKSGDTQYF. The chain recombines TRBV30 with TRBJ2-3; perhaps TRBD1 as D (5 bases). V lost 2 bases and J lost 6, with 12 bases in between. The CDR3 sequence is 13 residues long. In germline, CDR1 is GTSNPN, CDR2 SVGIG (reference sequence).

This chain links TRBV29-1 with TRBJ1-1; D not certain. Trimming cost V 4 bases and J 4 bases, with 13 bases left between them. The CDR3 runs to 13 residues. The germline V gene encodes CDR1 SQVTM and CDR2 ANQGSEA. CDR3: CSVVLSGLTEAFF. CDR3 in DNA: TGCAGCGTTGTATTGTCCGGGCTCACTGAAGCTTTCTTT.

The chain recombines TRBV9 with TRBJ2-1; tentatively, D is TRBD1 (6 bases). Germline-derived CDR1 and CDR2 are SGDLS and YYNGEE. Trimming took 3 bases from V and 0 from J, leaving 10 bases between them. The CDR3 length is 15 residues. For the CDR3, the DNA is TGTGCCAGCAGCGGGGACATCCCCTCCTACAATGAGCAGTTCTTC. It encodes CASSGDIPSYNEQFF.

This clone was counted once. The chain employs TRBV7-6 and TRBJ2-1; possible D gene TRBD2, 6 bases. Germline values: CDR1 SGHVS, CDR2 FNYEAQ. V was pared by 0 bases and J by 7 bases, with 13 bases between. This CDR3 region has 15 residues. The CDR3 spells CASSLATLGGNEQFF. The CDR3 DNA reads TGTGCCAGCAGCTTAGCCACACTGGGAGGAAATGAGCAGTTCTTC.

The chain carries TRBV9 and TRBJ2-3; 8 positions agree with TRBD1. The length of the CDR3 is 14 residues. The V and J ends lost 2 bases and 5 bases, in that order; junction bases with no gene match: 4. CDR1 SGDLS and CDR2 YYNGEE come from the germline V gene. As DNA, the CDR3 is TGTGCCAGCAGCGTCCAGGGGGCGGGAGATACGCAGTATTTT. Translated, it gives CASSVQGAGDTQYF.

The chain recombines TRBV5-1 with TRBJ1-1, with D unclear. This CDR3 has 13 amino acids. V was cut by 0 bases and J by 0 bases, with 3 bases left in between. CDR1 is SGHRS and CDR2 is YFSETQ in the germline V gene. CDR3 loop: CASSLGLNTEAFF. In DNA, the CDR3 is TGCGCCAGCAGCTTGGGCCTGAACACTGAAGCTTTCTTT.

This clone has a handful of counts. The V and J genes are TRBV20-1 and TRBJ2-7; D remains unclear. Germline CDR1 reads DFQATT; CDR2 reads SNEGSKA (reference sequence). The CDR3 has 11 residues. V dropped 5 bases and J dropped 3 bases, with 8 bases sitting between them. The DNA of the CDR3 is TGCAGTGCTCCAACTTACTACGAGCAGTACTTC. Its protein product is CSAPTYYEQYF.